This TCR beta chain was found in a study of CD8 T cells in Susac syndrome. Study in general: Treatment at blood withdrawal was none, corticosteroids, or intravenous immunoglobulin alone in Susac syndrome patients.

RNA, at roughly 0.45 to 1 ug, was reverse transcribed with random hexamers. TCRdb reanalysed the immunoSEQ multiplex PCR reads using MiXCR and keeps one entry per CDR3 protein. The sample includes just under 95,000 distinct CDR3 sequences, just under 95% seen only once; the top ten take more than 0.3%. Only a few counts were recorded for this clonotype. The CDR3 totals 15 residues. Trimming took 4 bases from V and 8 from J; bases not matched to a gene: 7. Germline V gene lookup returns CDR1 SNHLY and CDR2 FYNNEI. The patients with Susac syndrome satisfied recently defined diagnostic criteria for either definite or probable disease. Negative isolation yielded the CD8+ and CD4+ T cells, while FACS enriched the TEMRA cells.

This TCR was sampled from a human donor with Susac syndrome. V usage is TRBV2 and J usage is TRBJ1-6, with 8 bases identical to TRBD1. The sequenced sample consisted of CD4+ T cells from PBMCs. The CDR3 spells CASSARGRRDSPLHF. In nucleotides, the CDR3 is TGTGCCAGCAGTGCCAGGGGGCGCAGGGATTCACCCCTCCACTTT.